This T cell receptor (beta chain) was retrieved from a study of beta chain features in type 1 diabetes. General study results and limits: Fewer insertions but more deletions were seen at VDJ junctions in type 1 diabetes patients. High TCR expression in some cells could lead to their over-representation in cDNA sequencing.

Sequenced material consisted of expressed TCRB transcripts (all of the isolated RNA was reverse transcribed). Some clones are missing from TCRdb's copy, which holds only in-frame ones; the method was immunoSEQ multiplex PCR. This table holds about 350,000 clones, 20% found once. Blood was drawn once from each donor into heparinised tubes. The draws averaged about 0.11 L. Post-sort purity exceeded 95% for all sorted populations. Points on this clone: As yet, its antigen is unknown.

The sequenced material came from naive CD4+ T cells from blood. The TCR originated in a woman aged 18-29 years in good health.

The CDR3, as DNA: TGTGCCAGTAGTATATCCCCGGGAGGGCAGGGCGATGAGCAGTTCTTC. Residues: CASSISPGGQGDEQFF. V gene TRBV19 combines with J gene TRBJ2-1, with 8 bases identical to TRBD2. Germline V gene lookup returns CDR1 LNHDA and CDR2 SQIVND (reference sequence). V lost 2 bases to trimming and J lost 8 bases; unmatched junction nucleotides: 11. This CDR3 is built from 16 residues.